Listed below are T cell receptor beta chains from one sample, sequenced in a study of Graves' ophthalmopathy and Graves' hyperthyroidism. TCRdb re-called the multiplex PCR reads through MiXCR, storing one row per CDR3 protein. The sample carries 900,000 to 1,200,000 distinct CDR3 sequences, about two fifths recorded once. The sequenced sample consisted of peripheral blood or thyroid tissue (not recorded which). These receptors all come from an adult man with Graves' hyperthyroidism. The CDR3 runs from the conserved cysteine through the conserved F or W. The D gene is left open where the match is weak. Size values are once, few and many counts, or a class for expanded clones, and some rows have none.

j_gene	d_gene	abundance	v_gene	CDR3nt	CDR3aa
TRBJ2-7	TRBD1	NA	TRBV6-5	TGTGCCACGACCTCTGGACAGGGGGCAGGATTGGGCTCCTACGAGCAGTACTTC	CATTSGQGAGLGSYEQYF
TRBJ1-4	NA	many	TRBV15	TGTGCCACCAGCAGACCGGGACGCTCAGAAAAACTGTTTTTT	CATSRPGRSEKLFF
TRBJ2-7	TRBD2	many	TRBV7-9	TGTGCCAGCAGCTCGACTAGCGGGAGCTTCTACGAGCAGTACTTC	CASSSTSGSFYEQYF
TRBJ2-5	NA	many	TRBV2	TGTGCCAGCAGGGGGGTGGAGGAGACCCAGTACTTC	CASRGVEETQYF
TRBJ1-4	NA	many	TRBV7-9	TGTGCCAGCAGCTTAGGTTTACAGGCTTCTGAAAAACTGTTTTTT	CASSLGLQASEKLFF
TRBJ1-5	NA	NA	TRBV29-1	TGCAGCGTTGAAGATGACGCGGGGGGGCCTCAGCATTTT	CSVEDDAGGPQHF
TRBJ2-7	TRBD2	NA	TRBV27	TGTGCCAGCAGCCCTAGCGGGAGCCTCATCTACGAGCAGTACTTC	CASSPSGSLIYEQYF
TRBJ1-1	TRBD1	many	TRBV5-1	TGCGCCAGCAGTTGGCCCGGGACAGATGAAGCTTTCTTT	CASSWPGTDEAFF
TRBJ2-7	NA	NA	TRBV7-2	TGTGCCAGCAGTAGTAATCGGTTCTCCTACGAGCAGTACTTC	CASSSNRFSYEQYF
TRBJ1-2	NA	NA	TRBV15	TGTGCCACCAGCGTTCGCGCCGATGGCTACACCTTC	CATSVRADGYTF
TRBJ1-2	NA	many	TRBV10-3	TGTGCCGTCCTAGTCCAGACTCTCAGGGGTAAATATGGCTACACCTTC	CAVLVQTLRGKYGYTF
TRBJ1-2	NA	NA	TRBV7-9	TGTGCCAGCAGCTTAGGGACGGCTACGAATGGCTACACCTTC	CASSLGTATNGYTF
TRBJ2-5	TRBD2	few	TRBV12-3/TRBV12-4	TGTGCCAGCAGTTTACACGGGACTAGCCTAGAGACCCAGTACTTC	CASSLHGTSLETQYF
TRBJ2-7	NA	NA	TRBV7-2	TGTGCCAGCAGCTCCATCCCCGGGCATCGCAACGAGCAGTACTTC	CASSSIPGHRNEQYF
TRBJ1-3	NA	few	TRBV6-6	TGTGCCAGCAGTTACTCTCAGGGTGGTGGAAACACCATATATTTT	CASSYSQGGGNTIYF
TRBJ1-4	NA	NA	TRBV29-1	TGCAGCACCCCCCATGACGGCTTTTCTGGAAAACTGTTTTTT	CSTPHDGFSGKLFF
TRBJ2-7	NA	few	TRBV7-9	TGTGCCAGCAGCCCCGCGCGGGACTACGAGCAGTACTTC	CASSPARDYEQYF
TRBJ1-2	NA	NA	TRBV10-2	TGTGCCAGCAGTTACTCGAGGGATCCGGATGGCTACACCTTC	CASSYSRDPDGYTF
TRBJ2-7	NA	many	TRBV14	TGTGCCAGCAGCTTTCGTCCCGGGGTGGGGGAGCAGTACTTC	CASSFRPGVGEQYF
TRBJ2-7	NA	NA	TRBV6-4	TGTGCCAGCAGTGTCGTCCGGGGACCAGACTACGAGCAGTACTTC	CASSVVRGPDYEQYF
TRBJ1-6	TRBD1	many	TRBV12-3/TRBV12-4	TGTGCCAGCACCGTGACAGGGTACAATTCACCCCTCCACTTT	CASTVTGYNSPLHF
TRBJ2-7	NA	NA	TRBV28	TGTGCCAGCAGTAGAATTTACGAGCAGTACTTC	CASSRIYEQYF
TRBJ1-5	TRBD1	NA	TRBV5-8	TGTGCCAGCAGCACGGAGACAGGGGGTGGCAATCAGCCCCAGCATTTT	CASSTETGGGNQPQHF
TRBJ1-5	NA	NA	TRBV10-3	TGTGCCAGCGGGGACTCCGGGACGAGCAATCAGCCCCAGCATTTT	CASGDSGTSNQPQHF
TRBJ2-5	TRBD2	NA	TRBV6-5	TGTGCCAGCAGTTTCCAGGGAGGGACCGGGGAGGGCCAAGAGACCCAGTACTTC	CASSFQGGTGEGQETQYF
TRBJ2-7	NA	NA	TRBV6-2/TRBV6-3	TGTGCCAGCAGTGACATAGGGCGGGACACTGACTACGAGCAGTACTTC	CASSDIGRDTDYEQYF
TRBJ1-6	NA	NA	TRBV7-9	TGTGCCAGCAGCGTAGGGGGAGGCGGGGGAAATTCACCCCTCCACTTT	CASSVGGGGGNSPLHF
TRBJ2-5	TRBD2	many	TRBV20-1	TGCAGTGCTAGATTAGTTGGCGGGGGGGAGACCCAGTACTTC	CSARLVGGGETQYF
TRBJ1-2	NA	NA	TRBV2	TGTGCCAGCAGTGACAGCGACAGAGCGGGTGGCTACACCTTC	CASSDSDRAGGYTF
TRBJ2-2	NA	few	TRBV9	TGTGCCAGCAGCTTTCCTGGGTACACCGGGGAGCTGTTTTTT	CASSFPGYTGELFF
TRBJ2-2	NA	NA	TRBV10-3	TGTGCCATCGCGGGACAAATGGGGGAGCTGTTTTTT	CAIAGQMGELFF
TRBJ2-2	NA	NA	TRBV10-3	TGTGCCATCAGCAGAGTTGGGACAAAGAACACCGGGGAGCTGCTTTTT	CAISRVGTKNTGELLF
TRBJ2-7	TRBD1	NA	TRBV7-9	TGTGCCACCAGCACCCCGGGACAGGGTGGAAACTACGAGCAGTACTTC	CATSTPGQGGNYEQYF
TRBJ1-6	TRBD1	NA	TRBV20-1	TGCAGTGCTAGACTTCGACAGGGGGTGATCCTATATGATTCACCCCTCCACTTT	CSARLRQGVILYDSPLHF
TRBJ2-5	NA	many	TRBV5-1	TGCGCCAGCACCCCCGGACCGTCGGAGACCCAGTACTTC	CASTPGPSETQYF
TRBJ1-5	TRBD1	few	TRBV6-6	TGTGCCAGCAGACTTGAGACAGGGGGCAACAATCAGCCCCAGCATTTT	CASRLETGGNNQPQHF
TRBJ1-1	NA	NA	TRBV7-9	TGTGCCAGCAGCTTAGGGAGTTTCAAAGACACACAGAACACTGAAGCTTTCTTT	CASSLGSFKDTQNTEAFF
TRBJ1-4	TRBD1	NA	TRBV5-1	TGCGCCAGCAGCGACCAGGGGGGCGAGGCTAATGAAAAACTGTTTTTT	CASSDQGGEANEKLFF
TRBJ1-6	TRBD1	many	TRBV5-6	TGTGCCAGCAGCGATACAGGGGGCTTAGATAATTCACCCCTCCACTTT	CASSDTGGLDNSPLHF
TRBJ2-7	NA	many	TRBV10-3	TGTGCCGTCTCCACCGGGACTCCGCCCGAGCAGTACTTC	CAVSTGTPPEQYF
TRBJ2-7	NA	many	TRBV20-1	TGCAGTGCTAGCGGGACACACTCCTACGAGCAGTACTTC	CSASGTHSYEQYF
TRBJ1-5	TRBD1	many	TRBV5-1	TGCGCCAGCAGGATAGACAGGGTGCGACAGCCCCAGCATTTT	CASRIDRVRQPQHF
TRBJ2-7	TRBD1	many	TRBV2	TGTGCCAGCAGTGAAGGGACAGGGGTCCACGAGCAGTACTTC	CASSEGTGVHEQYF
TRBJ1-1	TRBD1	many	TRBV5-1	TGCGCCAGCAGCTTAACGGACAGGGCGGATGAAGCTTTCTTT	CASSLTDRADEAFF
TRBJ1-1	TRBD1	NA	TRBV6-5	TGTGCCAGCAGTTACGCGCAGGGGGCGGTCACTGAAGCTTTCTTT	CASSYAQGAVTEAFF
TRBJ1-2	TRBD1	few	TRBV5-1	TGCGCCAGCAGCTTCGGTGGGACAGGAGGGGGCTACACCTTC	CASSFGGTGGGYTF
TRBJ2-7	NA	many	TRBV5-4	TGTGCCAGCAGCCGGAGTCATTCAACCGTACCTGGAGAGCAGTACTTC	CASSRSHSTVPGEQYF
TRBJ1-4	NA	NA	TRBV2	TGTGCCAGCGTAGGGATGGGTGAAAAACTGTTTTTT	CASVGMGEKLFF
TRBJ2-7	TRBD1	NA	TRBV7-9	TGTGCCAGTGGACAGGGATCGCCCTACGAGCAGTACTTC	CASGQGSPYEQYF
TRBJ1-5	NA	many	TRBV2	TGTGCCAGCAGTAGCGCTTTGGGGGGCATCGGAAGCAATCAGCCCCAGCATTTT	CASSSALGGIGSNQPQHF
TRBJ1-5	NA	few	TRBV12-3/TRBV12-4	TGTGCCAGCAGTTTAGCTTTCCTGGGTCAGCCCCAGCATTTT	CASSLAFLGQPQHF
TRBJ1-1	NA	NA	TRBV5-1	TGCGCCAGCAGCCAAACGACTAGCGGGGGGAAGACTGAAGCTTTCTTT	CASSQTTSGGKTEAFF
TRBJ1-5	NA	NA	TRBV20-1	TGCAGTGCTAGAACCGACGGCAATCAGCCCCAGCATTTT	CSARTDGNQPQHF